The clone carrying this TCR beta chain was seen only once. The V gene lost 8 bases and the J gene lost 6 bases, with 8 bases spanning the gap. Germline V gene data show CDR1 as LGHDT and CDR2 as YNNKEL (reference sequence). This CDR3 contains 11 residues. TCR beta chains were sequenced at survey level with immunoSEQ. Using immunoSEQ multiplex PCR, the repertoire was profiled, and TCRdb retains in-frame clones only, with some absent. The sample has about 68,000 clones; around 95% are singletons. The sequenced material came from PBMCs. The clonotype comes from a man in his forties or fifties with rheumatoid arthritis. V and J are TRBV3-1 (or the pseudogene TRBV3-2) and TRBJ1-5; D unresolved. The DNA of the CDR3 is TGTGCCAGCCAACCGCGTCAGCCCCAGCATTTT. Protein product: CASQPRQPQHF.